This T cell receptor beta chain was identified in a study of control samples from healthy donors and cancer patients (dated by TCRdb to the early 2020s). The library was built by means of the immunoSEQ multiplex PCR assay. As stored in TCRdb, this immuneACCESS dataset retains in-frame rearrangements with V and J assigned. A fraction of the clones does not appear; measured against another copy, unresolved V genes explain less than half of the discrepancy, and the remainder lacks a known reason. Here the sample has 65,000 to 85,000 clones; approximately 89% occur a single time. The ten largest account for approximately 2.1% of the sample. As concerns this clone: Its antigen is not yet known. No quality values exist for individual bases; no much larger clone is one base distant.

The sequence derives from a woman aged 50 to 60 with head and neck cancer. The sequencing input was PBMCs.

CDR3 sequence: CASSFSLGEQFF. The DNA sequence is TGTGCCAGCAGCTTTAGCCTAGGGGAGCAGTTCTTC. The chain is encoded by TRBV7-9 joined to TRBJ2-1; the D gene identity is not certain. CDR1 SEHNR and CDR2 FQNEAQ are derived from the germline V gene (reference sequence). The V and J ends are trimmed by 3 bases and 10 bases, leaving 10 bases between them. From its cysteine to its phenylalanine, the CDR3 spans 12 amino acids. Solely the CDR3 DNA is kept, with 36 bases framed from the first base.